The 3 T cell receptor beta chains given below trace back to one sample, sequenced in a study of PD-1 blockade in classical Hodgkin lymphoma (TCRdb year 2020). Per the publication, the time point label means: cycle 4 day 1 (C4D1), after more than 5 weeks of nivolumab. Relapse after autologous stem cell transplantation had occurred in all trial patients, and cohorts A, B and C were distinguished by prior brentuximab vedotin exposure. Magnetic negative selection with a Miltenyi CD4+ T cell isolation kit was used to purify CD4+ T cells from thawed PBMCs. The library was prepared using the immunoSEQ multiplex PCR assay. Not all clones reach the TCRdb copy of this immuneACCESS table, which keeps in-frame sequences only. Checked studies attribute under half of the gap to unresolved V genes and leave the rest unexplained. For this sample the table gives 5,000 to 7,500 clones, of which 86% were detected only once. Over 1.2% of the sample comes from the top ten.

Material: CD4+ T cells from blood, obtained before the fourth cycle of nivolumab. Every receptor here comes from a human donor with classical Hodgkin lymphoma.

The chain couples TRBV10-3 to TRBJ2-7; D is perhaps TRBD1 (6 bases). This CDR3 contains 14 residues. Germline-derived CDR1 and CDR2 are ENHRY and SYGVKD. V dropped 10 bases and J dropped 2 bases, with 18 bases sitting between them. The CDR3 DNA is TGTGCCACTGGACAGACAGTCAACACCTACGAGCAGTACTTC. This gives the protein CATGQTVNTYEQYF.

The chain uses TRBV5-1 and TRBJ2-3; 11 bases agree with TRBD2. The CDR3 is 18 amino acids. V lost 3 bases and J lost 2; bases outside the gene matches: 11. Germline V lookup: CDR1 SGHRS, CDR2 YFSETQ. The CDR3 DNA sequence: TGCGCCAGCAGCTCAGGGTATGGGGGACTAGCGGACACAGATACGCAGTATTTT. This encodes CASSSGYGGLADTDTQYF.

This clone has more than one count but fewer than ten. V and J are TRBV19 and TRBJ1-5, with D unclear. CDR1 is LNHDA and CDR2 is SQIVND in the germline V gene (reference sequence). The V gene lost 1 base and the J gene lost 11 bases, with 6 bases spanning the gap. This CDR3 contains 11 residues. The CDR3 region is CASSIGQSQHF. CDR3 DNA sequence: TGTGCCAGTAGTATAGGGCAGTCCCAGCATTTT.